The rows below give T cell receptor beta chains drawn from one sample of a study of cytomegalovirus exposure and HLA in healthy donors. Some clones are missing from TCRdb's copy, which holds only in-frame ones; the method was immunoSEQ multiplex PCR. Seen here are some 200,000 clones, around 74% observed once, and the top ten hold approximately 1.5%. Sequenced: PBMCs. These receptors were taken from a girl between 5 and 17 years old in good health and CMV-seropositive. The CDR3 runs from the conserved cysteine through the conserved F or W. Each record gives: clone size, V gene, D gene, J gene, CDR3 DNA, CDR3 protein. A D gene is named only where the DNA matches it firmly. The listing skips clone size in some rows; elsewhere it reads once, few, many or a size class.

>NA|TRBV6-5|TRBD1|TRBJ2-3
TGTGCCAGCCAGAGGGGGCCCAACACAGATACGCAGTATTTT
CASQRGPNTDTQYF
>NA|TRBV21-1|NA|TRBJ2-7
TGTGCCAGCAGCCCTAGGGACAGGGCCTACGAGCAGTACTTC
CASSPRDRAYEQYF
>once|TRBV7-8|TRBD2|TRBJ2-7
TGTGCCAGCCTCTCGCGGGGGAACCCCTACGAGCAGTACTTC
CASLSRGNPYEQYF
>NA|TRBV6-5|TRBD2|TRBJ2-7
TGTGCCAGCAGTTACTGGACTAGCGGTGCCTACGAGCAGTACTTC
CASSYWTSGAYEQYF
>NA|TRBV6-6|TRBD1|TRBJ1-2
TGTGCCAGCAGTGACACAGGGGAATATGGCTACACCTTC
CASSDTGEYGYTF
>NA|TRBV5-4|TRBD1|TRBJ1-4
TGTGCCAGCAGCCCGGGGGGACAGGTTAATGAAAAACTGTTTTTT
CASSPGGQVNEKLFF
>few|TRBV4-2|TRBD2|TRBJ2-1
TGTGCCAGCAGCCAAGATATAAGCGGGGGGTACAATGAGCAGTTCTTC
CASSQDISGGYNEQFF
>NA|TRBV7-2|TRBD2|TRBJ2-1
TGTGCCAGCCAGAGTAGCGGGTCCTCCTACAATGAGCAGTTCTTC
CASQSSGSSYNEQFF
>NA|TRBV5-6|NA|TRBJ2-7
TGTGCCAGCAGCTTCATAAGCGGCTACGAGCAGTACTTC
CASSFISGYEQYF
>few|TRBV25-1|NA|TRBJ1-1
TGTGCCAGCACTCGTGGCAGGGGGAACACTGAAGCTTTCTTT
CASTRGRGNTEAFF
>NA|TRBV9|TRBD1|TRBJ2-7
TGTGCCAGCAGCGTCGCCGGGACAGATACCTACGAGCAGTACTTC
CASSVAGTDTYEQYF
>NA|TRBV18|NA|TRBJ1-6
TGTGCCAGCTCACAATCCCAGGGGAGAGATTCACCCCTCCACTTT
CASSQSQGRDSPLHF
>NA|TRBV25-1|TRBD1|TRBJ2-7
TGTGCCAGCAGTGGGACAGGCTACGAGCAGTACTTC
CASSGTGYEQYF
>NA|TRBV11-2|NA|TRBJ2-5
TGTGCCAGCAGCGCCAAAGTCGGCAGGGAATACGAGACCCAGTACTTC
CASSAKVGREYETQYF
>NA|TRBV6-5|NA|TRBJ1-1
TGTGCCAGCAGTTACTCAGCAGGGTTGGGCACTGAAGCTTTCTTT
CASSYSAGLGTEAFF
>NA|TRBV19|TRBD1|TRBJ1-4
TGTGCCAGTAGTCTCATGGGACAGGGCTCAACTAATGAAAAACTGTTTTTT
CASSLMGQGSTNEKLFF
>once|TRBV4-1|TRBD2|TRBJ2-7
TGCGCCAGCAGCCACCTTAGCGGGGGGACTTACGAGCAGTACTTC
CASSHLSGGTYEQYF
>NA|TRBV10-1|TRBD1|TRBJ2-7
TGCGCCAGCAGTGAAGGGGGGACAGGGCTTGGCGAGCAGTACTTC
CASSEGGTGLGEQYF
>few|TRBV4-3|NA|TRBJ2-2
TGCGCCAGCAGCCAAGTCCCCCTTACGGGGAGCGGGAACACCGGGGAGCTGTTTTTT
CASSQVPLTGSGNTGELFF
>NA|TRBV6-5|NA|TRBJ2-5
TGTGCCAGCAGAGGGGGAGGGTTAGAGACCCAGTACTTC
CASRGGGLETQYF
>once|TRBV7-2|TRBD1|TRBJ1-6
TGTGCCAGCACCCCCGGTGGGGGACAGGGAAATTCACCCCTCCACTTT
CASTPGGGQGNSPLHF
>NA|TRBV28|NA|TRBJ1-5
TGTGCCAGCAGGTCCGGGACACGATTTAATAGCAATCAGCCCCAGCATTTT
CASRSGTRFNSNQPQHF
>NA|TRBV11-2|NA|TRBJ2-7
TGTGCCAGCAGCTCGGGACAGCGGGTACACGAGCAGTACTTC
CASSSGQRVHEQYF
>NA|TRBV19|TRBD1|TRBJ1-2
TGTGCCAGTAGTATCTCAGGACAGGGGTATGGCTACACCTTC
CASSISGQGYGYTF
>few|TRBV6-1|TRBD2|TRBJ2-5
TGTGCCAGCGGGAGGGCGCCCCAAGAGACCCAGTACTTC
CASGRAPQETQYF
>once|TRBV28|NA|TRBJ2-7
TGTGCCAGCAAGGCGGGGGCCGAGCAGTACTTC
CASKAGAEQYF
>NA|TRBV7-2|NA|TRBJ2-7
TGTGCCAGCAGCTTAGCAGCAGGGCCGTTAACCTACGAGCAGTACTTC
CASSLAAGPLTYEQYF
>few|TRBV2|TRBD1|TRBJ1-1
TGTGCCAGCAGAGTTAGGGACAGCTCGAACACTGAAGCTTTCTTT
CASRVRDSSNTEAFF
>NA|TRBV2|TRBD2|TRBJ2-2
TGTGCCAGCGGGGGACTAGCGGGGGCGAACACCGGGGAGCTGTTTTTT
CASGGLAGANTGELFF
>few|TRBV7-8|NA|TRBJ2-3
TGTGCCAGCAGCTTAGCGGAGAACACAGATACGCAGTATTTT
CASSLAENTDTQYF
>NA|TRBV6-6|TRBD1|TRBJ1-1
TGTGCCAGCAGTTACAGACAGGGCACTGAAGCTTTCTTT
CASSYRQGTEAFF
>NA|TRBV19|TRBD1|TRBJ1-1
TGTGCCAGTAGTATCGGGACAGTTGAAGCTTTCTTT
CASSIGTVEAFF
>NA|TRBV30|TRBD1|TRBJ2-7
TGTGCCTGGAGTGTGGGACAGGGTGTGGCCCATAGGTGGAATGGTGCGGACTTC
CAWSVGQGVAHRWNGADF
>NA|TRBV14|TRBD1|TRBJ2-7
TGTGCCAGCAGCCGGACAGGGTCCGAGCAGTACTTC
CASSRTGSEQYF
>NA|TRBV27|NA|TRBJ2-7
TGTGCCAGCAGTCCTGCCCCAGGGCCCTACGAGCAGTACTTC
CASSPAPGPYEQYF
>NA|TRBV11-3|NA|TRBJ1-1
TGTGCCAGCAGCGCCGATACAGGGAGCACTGAAGCTTTCTTT
CASSADTGSTEAFF
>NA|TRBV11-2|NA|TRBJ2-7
TGTGCCAGCAGCTTAGTAGGAGGACCCCGATTCTACGAGCAGTACTTC
CASSLVGGPRFYEQYF
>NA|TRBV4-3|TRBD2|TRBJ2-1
TGCGCCAGCAGCCCCGGGGTAGCGGGGGGGTACAATGAGCAGTTCTTC
CASSPGVAGGYNEQFF
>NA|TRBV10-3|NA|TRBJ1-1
TGTGCCACCCAAGGTACCAGCGCTGAAGCTTTCTTT
CATQGTSAEAFF
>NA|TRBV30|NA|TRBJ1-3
TGTGCCTGTATTGGGGGGGCGCTTGGAAACACCATATATTTT
CACIGGALGNTIYF